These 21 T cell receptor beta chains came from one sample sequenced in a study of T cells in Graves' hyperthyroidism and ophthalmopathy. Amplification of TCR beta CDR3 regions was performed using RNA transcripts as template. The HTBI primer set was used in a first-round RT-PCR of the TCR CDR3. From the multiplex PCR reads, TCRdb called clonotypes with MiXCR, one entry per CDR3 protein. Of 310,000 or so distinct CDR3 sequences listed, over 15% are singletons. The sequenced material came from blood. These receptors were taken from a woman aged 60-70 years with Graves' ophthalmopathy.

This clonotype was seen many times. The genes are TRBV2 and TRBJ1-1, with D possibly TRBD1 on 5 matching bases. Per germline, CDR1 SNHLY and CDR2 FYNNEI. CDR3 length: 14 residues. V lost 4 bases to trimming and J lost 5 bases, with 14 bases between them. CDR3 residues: CASSGSLGGTEAFF. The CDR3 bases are TGTGCCAGCAGTGGAAGTCTCGGGGGGACTGAAGCTTTCTTT.

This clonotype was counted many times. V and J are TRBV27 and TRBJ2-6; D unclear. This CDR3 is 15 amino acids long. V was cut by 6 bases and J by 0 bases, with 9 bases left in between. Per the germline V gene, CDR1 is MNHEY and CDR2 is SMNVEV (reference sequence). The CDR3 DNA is TGTGCCAGCAGCGCAATATACTCTGGGGCCAACGTCCTGACTTTC. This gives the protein CASSAIYSGANVLTF.

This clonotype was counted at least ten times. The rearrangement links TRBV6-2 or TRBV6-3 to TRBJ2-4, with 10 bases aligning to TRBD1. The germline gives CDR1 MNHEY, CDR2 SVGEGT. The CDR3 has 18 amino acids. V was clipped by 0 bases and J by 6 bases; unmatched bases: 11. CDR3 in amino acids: CASSYSQTGTGARNIQYF. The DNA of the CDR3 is TGTGCCAGCAGTTACTCGCAGACGGGGACAGGGGCGAGAAACATTCAGTACTTC.

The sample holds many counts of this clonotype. The CDR3: CASSEIGQGMDTQYF. CDR3 nucleotides: TGTGCCAGCAGTGAAATTGGGCAGGGAATGGATACGCAGTATTTT. This chain uses TRBV2 with TRBJ2-3; D might be TRBD1 (5 bases). V was pared by 2 bases and J by 6 bases, with 15 bases between. The germline gives CDR1 SNHLY, CDR2 FYNNEI. The CDR3 loop spans 15 amino acids.

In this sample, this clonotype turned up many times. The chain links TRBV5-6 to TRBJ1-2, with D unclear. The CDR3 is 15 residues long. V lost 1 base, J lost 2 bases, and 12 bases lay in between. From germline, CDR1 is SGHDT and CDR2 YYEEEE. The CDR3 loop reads CASSLFTVENYGYTF. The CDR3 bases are TGTGCCAGCAGCTTGTTCACGGTTGAGAACTATGGCTACACCTTC.

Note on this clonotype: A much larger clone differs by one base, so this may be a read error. This CDR3 reads CVSRPGTANTEAFF. In DNA form, the CDR3 reads TGTGTCAGCAGGCCCGGGACAGCGAACACTGAAGCTTTCTTT. The chain links TRBV28 to TRBJ1-1; 7 bases align to TRBD1. CDR3 length equals 14 residues. Germline V gene lookup returns CDR1 MDHEN and CDR2 SYDVKM.

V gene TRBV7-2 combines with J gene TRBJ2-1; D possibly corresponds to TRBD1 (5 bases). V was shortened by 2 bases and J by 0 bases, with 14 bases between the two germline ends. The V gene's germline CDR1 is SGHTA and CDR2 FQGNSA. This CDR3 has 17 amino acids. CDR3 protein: CASSLQGHRSSYNEQFF. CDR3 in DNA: TGTGCCAGCAGCTTACAAGGGCACAGGAGCTCCTACAATGAGCAGTTCTTC.

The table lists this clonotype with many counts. The CDR3 sequence is CASSLRVSYEQYF. Written as DNA, the CDR3 is TGCGCCAGCAGCTTGCGGGTCTCCTACGAGCAGTACTTC. V gene TRBV5-1 combines with J gene TRBJ2-7, with D unresolved. CDR3 length equals 13 residues. Germline V gene sequence: CDR1 SGHRS, CDR2 YFSETQ. V was pared by 1 base and J by 0 bases, with 5 bases between.

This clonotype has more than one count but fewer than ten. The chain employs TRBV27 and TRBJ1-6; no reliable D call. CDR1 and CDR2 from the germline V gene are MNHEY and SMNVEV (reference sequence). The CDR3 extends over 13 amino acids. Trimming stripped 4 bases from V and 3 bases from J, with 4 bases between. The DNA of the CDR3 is TGTGCCAGCAGTTCGAACTATAATTCACCCCTCCACTTT. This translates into CASSSNYNSPLHF.

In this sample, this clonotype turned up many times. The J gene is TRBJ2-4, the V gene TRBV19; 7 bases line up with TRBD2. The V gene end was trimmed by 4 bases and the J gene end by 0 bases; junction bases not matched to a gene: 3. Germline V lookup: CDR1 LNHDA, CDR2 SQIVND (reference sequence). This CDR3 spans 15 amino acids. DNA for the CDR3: TGTGCCAGTAGTACGGCGGGAGTAGCCAAAAACATTCAGTACTTC. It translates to CASSTAGVAKNIQYF. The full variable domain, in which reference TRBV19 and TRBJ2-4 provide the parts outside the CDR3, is DGGITQSPKYLFRKEGQNVTLSCEQNLNHDAMYWYRQDPGQGLRLIYYSQIVNDFQKGDIAEGYSVSREKKESFPLTVTSAQKNPTAFYLCASSTAGVAKNIQYFGAGTRLSVL.

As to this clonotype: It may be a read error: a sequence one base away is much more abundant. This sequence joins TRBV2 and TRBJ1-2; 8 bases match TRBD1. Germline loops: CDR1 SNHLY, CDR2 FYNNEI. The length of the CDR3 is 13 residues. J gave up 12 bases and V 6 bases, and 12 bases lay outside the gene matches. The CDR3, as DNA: TGTGCCAGCAGAGGACAGGGCGGAGGAGGAGACACCTTC. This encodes CASRGQGGGGDTF.

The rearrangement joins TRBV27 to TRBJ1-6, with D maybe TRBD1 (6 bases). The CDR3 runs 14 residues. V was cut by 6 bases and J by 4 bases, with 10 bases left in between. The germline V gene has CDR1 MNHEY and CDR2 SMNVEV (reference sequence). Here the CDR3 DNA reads TGTGCCAGCAGAACAGGGCTTTATAATTCACCCCTCCACTTT. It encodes CASRTGLYNSPLHF.

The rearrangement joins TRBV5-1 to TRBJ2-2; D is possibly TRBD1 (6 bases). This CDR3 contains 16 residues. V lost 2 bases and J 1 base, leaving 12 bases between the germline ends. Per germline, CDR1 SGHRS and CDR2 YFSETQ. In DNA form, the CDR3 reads TGCGCCAGCAGCTTAAACAGGGTTGGGAACACCGGGGAGCTGTTTTTT. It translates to CASSLNRVGNTGELFF.

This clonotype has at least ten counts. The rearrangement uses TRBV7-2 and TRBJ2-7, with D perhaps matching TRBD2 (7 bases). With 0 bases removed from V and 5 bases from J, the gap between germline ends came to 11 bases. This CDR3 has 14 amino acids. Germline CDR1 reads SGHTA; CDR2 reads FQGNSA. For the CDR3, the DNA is TGTGCCAGCAGCTTAGCGGGGGGGCCCGACGAGCAGTACTTC. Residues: CASSLAGGPDEQYF.

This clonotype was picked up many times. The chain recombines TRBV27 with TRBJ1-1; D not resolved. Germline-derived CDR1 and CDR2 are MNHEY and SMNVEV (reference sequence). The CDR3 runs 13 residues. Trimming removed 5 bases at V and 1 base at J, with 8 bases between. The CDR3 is CASSHDPNTEAFF. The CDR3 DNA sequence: TGTGCCAGCAGTCACGACCCGAACACTGAAGCTTTCTTT.

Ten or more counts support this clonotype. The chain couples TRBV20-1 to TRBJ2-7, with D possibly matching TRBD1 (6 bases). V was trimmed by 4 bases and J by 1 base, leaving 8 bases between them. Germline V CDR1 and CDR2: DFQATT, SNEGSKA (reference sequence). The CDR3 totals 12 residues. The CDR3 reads CSAKDSSYEQYF. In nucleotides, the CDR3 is TGCAGTGCTAAGGACAGTTCCTACGAGCAGTACTTC.

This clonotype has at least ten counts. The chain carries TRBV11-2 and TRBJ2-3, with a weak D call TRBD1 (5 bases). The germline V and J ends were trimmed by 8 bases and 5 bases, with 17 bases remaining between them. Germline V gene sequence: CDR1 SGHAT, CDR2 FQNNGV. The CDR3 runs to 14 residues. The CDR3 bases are TGTGCCAGCGGACATACTGCATCAGGAGATACGCAGTATTTT. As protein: CASGHTASGDTQYF.

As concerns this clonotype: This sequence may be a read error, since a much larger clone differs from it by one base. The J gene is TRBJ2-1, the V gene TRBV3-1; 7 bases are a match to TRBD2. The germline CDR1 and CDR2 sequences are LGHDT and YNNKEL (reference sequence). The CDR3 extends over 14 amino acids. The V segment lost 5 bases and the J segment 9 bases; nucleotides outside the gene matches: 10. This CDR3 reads CASSNGGSRVEQFF. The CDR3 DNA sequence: TGTGCCAGCAGCAACGGGGGGAGTAGGGTTGAGCAGTTCTTC.

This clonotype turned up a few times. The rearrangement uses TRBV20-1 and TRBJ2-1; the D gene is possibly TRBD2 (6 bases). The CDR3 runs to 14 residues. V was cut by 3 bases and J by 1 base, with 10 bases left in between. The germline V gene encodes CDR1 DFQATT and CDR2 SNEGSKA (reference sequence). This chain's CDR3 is CSASKGTSYNEQFF. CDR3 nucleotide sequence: TGCAGTGCTAGCAAGGGGACTTCCTACAATGAGCAGTTCTTC.

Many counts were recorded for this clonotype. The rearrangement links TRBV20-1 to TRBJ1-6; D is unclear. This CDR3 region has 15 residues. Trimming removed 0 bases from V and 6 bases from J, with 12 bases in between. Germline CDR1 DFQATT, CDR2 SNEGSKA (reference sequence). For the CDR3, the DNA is TGCAGTGCTAGAGAGGGGTTTTTGGGTAATTCACCCCTCCACTTT. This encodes CSAREGFLGNSPLHF.

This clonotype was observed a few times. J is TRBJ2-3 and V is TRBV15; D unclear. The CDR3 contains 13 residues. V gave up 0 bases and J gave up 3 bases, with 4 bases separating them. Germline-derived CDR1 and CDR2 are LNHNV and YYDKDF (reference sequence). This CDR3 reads CATSRDPTDTQYF. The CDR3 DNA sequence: TGTGCCACCAGCAGAGATCCAACAGATACGCAGTATTTT.